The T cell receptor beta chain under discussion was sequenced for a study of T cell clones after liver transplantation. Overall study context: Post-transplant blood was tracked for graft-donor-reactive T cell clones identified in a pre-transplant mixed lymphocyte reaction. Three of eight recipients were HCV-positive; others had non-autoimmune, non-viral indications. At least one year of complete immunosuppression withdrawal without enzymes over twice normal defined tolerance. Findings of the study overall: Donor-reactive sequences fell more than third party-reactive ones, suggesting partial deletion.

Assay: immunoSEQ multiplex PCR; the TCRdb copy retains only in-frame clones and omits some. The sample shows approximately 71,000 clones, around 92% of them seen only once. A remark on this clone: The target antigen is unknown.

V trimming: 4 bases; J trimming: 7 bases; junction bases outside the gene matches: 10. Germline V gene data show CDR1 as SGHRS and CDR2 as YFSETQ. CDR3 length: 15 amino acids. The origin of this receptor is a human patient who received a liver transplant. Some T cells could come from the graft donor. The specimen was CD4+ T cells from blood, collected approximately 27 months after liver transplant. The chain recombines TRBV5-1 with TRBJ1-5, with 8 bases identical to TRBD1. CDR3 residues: CASSQTTGGNQPQHF. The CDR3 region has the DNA TGCGCCAGCAGCCAGACAACAGGGGGAAACCAGCCCCAGCATTTT.